A selection of T cell receptor beta chains follows, all from one sample in a study of cytomegalovirus exposure and HLA in healthy donors. The data were produced by immunoSEQ multiplex PCR, yet TCRdb's version contains in-frame clones alone and is incomplete. In the table there are 150,000 to 200,000 clones, 75% of which are singletons. The specimen was PBMCs. The receptors derive from a woman aged 45 to 65 in good health and CMV-seropositive. The CDR3 runs from the conserved cysteine through the conserved F or W. The order of the fields is J gene, V gene, CDR3 protein.

>TRBJ1-2|TRBV6-1
CASRVTRDRDYGYTF
>TRBJ2-2|TRBV2
CASGGTGEMGELFF
>TRBJ2-2|TRBV18
CASSPKNTGELFF
>TRBJ2-1|TRBV6-6
CASSYSRGGRYNEQFF
>TRBJ2-1|TRBV6-1
CASSHSGGRRNEQFF
>TRBJ1-1|TRBV2
CASSEGGRGGKMGTEAFF
>TRBJ2-7|TRBV29-1
CSVGQNSEQYF
>TRBJ2-1|TRBV6-1
CASSGLAGGPFNEQFF
>TRBJ1-3|TRBV10-1
CASSARQGASGNTIYF
>TRBJ2-5|TRBV11-2
CASSSIAGGRETQYF
>TRBJ2-3|TRBV5-1
CASSLLGAGPDTQYF
>TRBJ1-2|TRBV19
CASSTFKPQGGYTF
>TRBJ1-1|TRBV7-6
CASSLWGGLGDTEAFF
>TRBJ2-7|TRBV10-1
CASSPGLAGTSYEQYF
>TRBJ1-2|TRBV2
CASGGRRSGYTF
>TRBJ2-1|TRBV29-1
CSVGGYEQFF
>TRBJ2-5|TRBV13
CASSLTGEGQETQYF
>TRBJ2-1|TRBV20-1
CSAPKHSGQFF
>TRBJ1-1|TRBV5-1
CASSVGAGFTEAFF
>TRBJ1-1|TRBV7-9
CASSLEVNTEAFF
>TRBJ1-1|TRBV7-2
CASSLDQGVTEAFF
>TRBJ1-5|TRBV19
CASRSDRGNQPQHF
>TRBJ2-3|TRBV7-7
CASSYRGGADTQYF
>TRBJ1-5|TRBV4-1
CASSQERGDNQPQHF